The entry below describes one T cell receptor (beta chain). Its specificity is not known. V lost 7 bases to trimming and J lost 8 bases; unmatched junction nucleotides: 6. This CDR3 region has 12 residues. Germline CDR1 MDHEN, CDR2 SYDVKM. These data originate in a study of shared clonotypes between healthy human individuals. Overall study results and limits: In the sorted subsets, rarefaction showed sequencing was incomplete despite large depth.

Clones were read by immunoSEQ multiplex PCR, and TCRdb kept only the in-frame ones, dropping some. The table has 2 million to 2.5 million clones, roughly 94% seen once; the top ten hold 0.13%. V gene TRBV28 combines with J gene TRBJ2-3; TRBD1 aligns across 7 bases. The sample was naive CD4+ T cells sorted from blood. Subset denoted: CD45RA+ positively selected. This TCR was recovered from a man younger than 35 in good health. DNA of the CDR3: TGTGCCAGCAAGGGGGCCCCGGTTACGCAGTATTTT. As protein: CASKGAPVTQYF.